The rows below give T cell receptor beta chains drawn from one sample of a study of blood T cell repertoires in COVID-19. Repertoires were generated with immunoSEQ multiplex PCR, while TCRdb's copy carries only in-frame clones and drops some. The table has 250,000 or so clones, roughly 88% seen once; the top ten hold over 1.1%. Material: peripheral blood. The source of these receptors is an older man with acute or convalescent COVID-19. Both conserved end residues are part of each CDR3. The D gene is left open where the match is weak. Not all rows give a size; the values are once, few, many and, for expanded clones, a class.

d_gene: TRBD2; v_gene: TRBV4-3; abundance: .; j_gene: TRBJ2-2; CDR3aa: CASSQGLAVPRTGELFF; CDR3nt: TGCGCCAGCAGCCAAGGACTAGCGGTGCCACGCACCGGGGAGCTGTTTTTT
d_gene: TRBD1; v_gene: TRBV19; abundance: once; j_gene: TRBJ2-7; CDR3aa: CASSSTGAYEQYF; CDR3nt: TGTGCCAGTAGTAGTACAGGGGCCTACGAGCAGTACTTC
d_gene: .; v_gene: TRBV6-5; abundance: .; j_gene: TRBJ1-5; CDR3aa: CASSPRRSNQPQHF; CDR3nt: TGTGCCAGCAGCCCAAGGCGGTCCAATCAGCCCCAGCATTTT
d_gene: .; v_gene: TRBV7-6; abundance: .; j_gene: TRBJ2-3; CDR3aa: CASSLNPGLITDTQYF; CDR3nt: TGTGCCAGCAGTCTCAACCCGGGACTGATCACAGATACGCAGTATTTT
d_gene: .; v_gene: TRBV6-5; abundance: once; j_gene: TRBJ1-3; CDR3aa: CASSSPAGHSGNTIYF; CDR3nt: TGTGCCAGCAGTTCCCCGGCAGGCCACTCTGGAAACACCATATATTTT
d_gene: TRBD2; v_gene: TRBV19; abundance: .; j_gene: TRBJ2-4; CDR3aa: CASSILLAGDLLAKNIQYF; CDR3nt: TGTGCCAGTAGTATCTTACTGGCGGGAGACCTACTAGCCAAAAACATTCAGTACTTC
d_gene: TRBD1; v_gene: TRBV28; abundance: .; j_gene: TRBJ1-2; CDR3aa: CASSPLRTGGNYGYTF; CDR3nt: TGTGCCAGCAGCCCTCTCCGGACAGGGGGGAACTATGGCTACACCTTC
d_gene: .; v_gene: TRBV7-9; abundance: .; j_gene: TRBJ1-5; CDR3aa: CASSFFGVGGSNQPQHF; CDR3nt: TGTGCCAGCAGCTTTTTCGGGGTCGGAGGAAGCAATCAGCCCCAGCATTTT
d_gene: .; v_gene: TRBV27; abundance: .; j_gene: TRBJ2-1; CDR3aa: CASSSSSSSYNEQFF; CDR3nt: TGTGCCAGCAGCTCTTCCTCCTCCTCCTACAATGAGCAGTTCTTC
d_gene: .; v_gene: TRBV9; abundance: .; j_gene: TRBJ1-6; CDR3aa: CASSVGQTYNSPLHF; CDR3nt: TGTGCCAGCAGCGTTGGACAGACCTATAATTCACCCCTCCACTTT
d_gene: .; v_gene: TRBV6-2/TRBV6-3; abundance: .; j_gene: TRBJ1-1; CDR3aa: CASSSSGPNTEAFF; CDR3nt: TGTGCCAGCAGTTCCAGCGGCCCGAACACTGAAGCTTTCTTT
d_gene: .; v_gene: TRBV6-5; abundance: .; j_gene: TRBJ1-1; CDR3aa: CASRGTASPLEAFF; CDR3nt: TGTGCCAGCAGAGGAACAGCCTCCCCCCTTGAAGCTTTCTTT
d_gene: .; v_gene: TRBV5-6; abundance: .; j_gene: TRBJ1-4; CDR3aa: CASSLYLSGRNEKLFF; CDR3nt: TGTGCCAGCAGCTTGTATCTCTCGGGTCGGAATGAAAAACTGTTTTTT
d_gene: TRBD1; v_gene: TRBV12-5; abundance: few; j_gene: TRBJ2-3; CDR3aa: CASGSRTGADTQYF; CDR3nt: TGTGCTAGTGGTTCCCGGACAGGGGCAGATACGCAGTATTTT
d_gene: TRBD1; v_gene: TRBV7-9; abundance: .; j_gene: TRBJ1-1; CDR3aa: CASSLNDRGSITEAFF; CDR3nt: TGTGCCAGCAGCTTAAATGACAGGGGATCGATCACTGAAGCTTTCTTT
d_gene: TRBD2; v_gene: TRBV5-5; abundance: .; j_gene: TRBJ2-7; CDR3aa: CASSLQTGDYLYEQYF; CDR3nt: TGTGCCAGCAGCTTGCAAACGGGGGACTACCTCTACGAGCAGTACTTC
d_gene: TRBD2; v_gene: TRBV2; abundance: once; j_gene: TRBJ2-3; CDR3aa: CASSVRGGPQDTQYF; CDR3nt: TGTGCCAGCAGTGTTCGCGGGGGGCCCCAGGATACGCAGTATTTT
d_gene: TRBD1; v_gene: TRBV3-1/TRBV3-2; abundance: .; j_gene: TRBJ1-3; CDR3aa: CASSQPWDRAGNTIYF; CDR3nt: TGTGCCAGCAGCCAACCCTGGGACAGGGCAGGAAACACCATATATTTT
d_gene: TRBD1; v_gene: TRBV19; abundance: .; j_gene: TRBJ2-7; CDR3aa: CASSMVQGASYEQYF; CDR3nt: TGTGCCAGTAGTATGGTACAGGGGGCATCCTACGAGCAGTACTTC
d_gene: TRBD2; v_gene: TRBV29-1; abundance: .; j_gene: TRBJ2-7; CDR3aa: CSVEDRLAGGPHEQYF; CDR3nt: TGCAGCGTTGAAGATCGACTAGCGGGGGGGCCCCACGAGCAGTACTTC
d_gene: TRBD2; v_gene: TRBV10-3; abundance: .; j_gene: TRBJ2-3; CDR3aa: CAISESIRAGADTQYF; CDR3nt: TGTGCCATCAGTGAGTCGATAAGGGCGGGAGCCGATACGCAGTATTTT
d_gene: .; v_gene: TRBV5-8; abundance: .; j_gene: TRBJ1-5; CDR3aa: CASSLAGGYSNQPQHF; CDR3nt: TGTGCCAGCAGCTTGGCGGGAGGCTATAGCAATCAGCCCCAGCATTTT
d_gene: TRBD1; v_gene: TRBV5-4; abundance: .; j_gene: TRBJ2-3; CDR3aa: CASSFWTGVTDTQYF; CDR3nt: TGTGCCAGCAGCTTCTGGACAGGGGTCACAGATACGCAGTATTTT
d_gene: TRBD1; v_gene: TRBV18; abundance: .; j_gene: TRBJ2-7; CDR3aa: CASSPLGQGAKEQYF; CDR3nt: TGTGCCAGCTCACCACTAGGACAGGGGGCGAAGGAGCAGTACTTC